This T cell receptor beta chain originates from a study of T cell repertoires in ileal Crohn's disease. General study results and limits: Clonal expansions were more frequent in active smokers than non-smokers at surgery. Mucosal expansions were suggested to be mainly CD8 T cells. Endoscopic recurrence occurred in every patient whose clonality exceeded 26.8%.

This CDR3 has 15 residues. Germline lookup yields CDR1 SGHRS and CDR2 YFSETQ. The V segment lost 4 bases and the J segment 5 bases; nucleotides outside the gene matches: 6. TCRB immunosequencing input was five hundred nanograms of biopsy DNA per sample. The repertoire was sequenced with immunoSEQ multiplex PCR; TCRdb's copy has only in-frame clones and lacks some. The sample holds about 15,000 clones, under 80% seen once. Regarding this clone: The antigen remains undetermined.

The sequence was collected from an adult with Crohn's disease. This rearrangement joins TRBV5-1 to TRBJ1-4, with 9 bases aligning to TRBD1. Material: ileal tissue. Here the CDR3 reads CASSPQGAPNEKLFF. For the CDR3, the DNA is TGCGCCAGCAGCCCACAGGGGGCCCCGAATGAAAAACTGTTTTTT.